This TCR beta chain was recorded in a study of early T cells in non-severe SARS-CoV-2 infection. Study as a whole: RNA in bulk from unsorted whole blood was sequenced, and chains were unpaired. General study points: VDJdb matching favored anti-spike CD8 responses, missing private and CD4 specificities.

Unique molecular identifiers (one per individual cDNA molecule) were attached. TCRdb reprocessed the 5' RACE reads with MiXCR, giving one entry per CDR3 protein. The data show approximately 70,000 distinct CDR3 sequences, 5% seen once. The table lists this clonotype with many counts. Its antigen is not known. The CDR3 totals 15 residues. Looked up from germline, CDR1 is DFQATT and CDR2 is SNEGSKA (reference sequence). V shed 5 bases and J 2 bases; nucleotides not matched to a gene: 8. The chain couples TRBV20-1 to TRBJ1-5, with 8 bases matching TRBD1. The sequence was collected from an adult who was a healthcare worker with PCR-confirmed SARS-CoV-2 infection or an uninfected control (not recorded which). This sample comprised whole blood, obtained at baseline. CDR3 region: CSALLRGLGNQPQHF. The DNA of the CDR3 is TGCAGTGCTCTACTCAGGGGGCTGGGCAATCAGCCCCAGCATTTT.